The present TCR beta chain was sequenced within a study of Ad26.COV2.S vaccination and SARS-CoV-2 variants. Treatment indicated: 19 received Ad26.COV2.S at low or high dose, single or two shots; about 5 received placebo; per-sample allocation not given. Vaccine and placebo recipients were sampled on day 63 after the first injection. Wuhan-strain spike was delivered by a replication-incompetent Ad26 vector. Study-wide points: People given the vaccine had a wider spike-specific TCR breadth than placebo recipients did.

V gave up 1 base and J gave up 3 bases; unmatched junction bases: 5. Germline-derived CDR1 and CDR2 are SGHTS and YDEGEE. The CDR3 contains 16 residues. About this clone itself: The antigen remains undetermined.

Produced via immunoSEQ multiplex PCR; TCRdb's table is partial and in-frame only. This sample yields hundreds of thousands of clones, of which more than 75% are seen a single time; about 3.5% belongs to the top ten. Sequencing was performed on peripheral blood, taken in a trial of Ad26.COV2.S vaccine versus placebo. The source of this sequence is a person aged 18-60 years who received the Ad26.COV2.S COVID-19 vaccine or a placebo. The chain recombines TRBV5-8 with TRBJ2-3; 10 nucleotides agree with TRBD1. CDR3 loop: CASSLWGTGATDTQYF. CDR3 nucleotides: TGTGCCAGCAGCTTGTGGGGGACAGGGGCGACAGATACGCAGTATTTT.